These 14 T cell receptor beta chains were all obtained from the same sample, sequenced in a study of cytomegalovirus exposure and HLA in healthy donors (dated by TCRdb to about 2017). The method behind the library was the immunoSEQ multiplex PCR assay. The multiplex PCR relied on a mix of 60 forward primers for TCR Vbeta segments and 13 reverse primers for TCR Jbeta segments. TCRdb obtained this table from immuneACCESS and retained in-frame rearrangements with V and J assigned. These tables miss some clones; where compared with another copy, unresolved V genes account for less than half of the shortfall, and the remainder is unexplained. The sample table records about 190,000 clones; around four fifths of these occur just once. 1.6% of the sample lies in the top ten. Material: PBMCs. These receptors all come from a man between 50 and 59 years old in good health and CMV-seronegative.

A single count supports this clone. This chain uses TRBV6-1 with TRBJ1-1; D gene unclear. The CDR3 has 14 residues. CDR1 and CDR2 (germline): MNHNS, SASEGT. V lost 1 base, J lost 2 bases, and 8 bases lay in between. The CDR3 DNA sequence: TGTGCCAGCAGTGAAGAACTCCCTAACACTGAAGCTTTCTTT. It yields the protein CASSEELPNTEAFF.

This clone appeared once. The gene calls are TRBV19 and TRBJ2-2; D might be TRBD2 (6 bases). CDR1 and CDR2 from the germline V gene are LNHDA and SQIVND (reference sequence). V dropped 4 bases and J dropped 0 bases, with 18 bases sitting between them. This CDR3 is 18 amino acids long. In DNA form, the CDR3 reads TGTGCCAGTAGTACGCCCCTTGTAGGGACTGCGAACACCGGGGAGCTGTTTTTT. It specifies CASSTPLVGTANTGELFF.

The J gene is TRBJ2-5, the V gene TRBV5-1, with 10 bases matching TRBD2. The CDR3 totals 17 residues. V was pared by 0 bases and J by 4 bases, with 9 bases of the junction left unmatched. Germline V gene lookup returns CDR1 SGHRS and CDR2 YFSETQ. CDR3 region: CASSLAGVAGGGETQYF. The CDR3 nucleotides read TGCGCCAGCAGCTTGGCCGGGGTAGCGGGGGGCGGAGAGACCCAGTACTTC.

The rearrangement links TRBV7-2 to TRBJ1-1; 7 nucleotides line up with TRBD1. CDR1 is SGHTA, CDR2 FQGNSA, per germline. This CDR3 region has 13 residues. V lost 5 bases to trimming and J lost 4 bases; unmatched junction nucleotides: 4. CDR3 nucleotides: TGTGCCAGCAGCAACAGGGGCCTCACTGAAGCTTTCTTT. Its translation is CASSNRGLTEAFF.

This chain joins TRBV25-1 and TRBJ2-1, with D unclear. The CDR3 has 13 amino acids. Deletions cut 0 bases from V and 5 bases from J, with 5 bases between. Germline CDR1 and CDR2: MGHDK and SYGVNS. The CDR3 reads CASSEYFDNEQFF. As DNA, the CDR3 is TGTGCCAGCAGTGAATATTTCGACAATGAGCAGTTCTTC.

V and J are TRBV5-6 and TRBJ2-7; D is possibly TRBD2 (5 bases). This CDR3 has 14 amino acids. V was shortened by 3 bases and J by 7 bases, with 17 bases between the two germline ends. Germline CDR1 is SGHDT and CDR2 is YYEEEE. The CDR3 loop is CASSSVNPTGEQYF. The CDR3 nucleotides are TGTGCCAGCAGCTCGGTAAACCCAACGGGGGAGCAGTACTTC.

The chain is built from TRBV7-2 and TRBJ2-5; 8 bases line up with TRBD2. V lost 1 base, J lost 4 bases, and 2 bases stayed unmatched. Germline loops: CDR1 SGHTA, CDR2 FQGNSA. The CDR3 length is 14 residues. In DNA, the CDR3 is TGTGCCAGCAGCTTAGACGCGGGAGGAGAGACCCAGTACTTC. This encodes CASSLDAGGETQYF.

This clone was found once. In DNA, the CDR3 is TGCGCCAGCAGCCAAGAGCCGTCCAGGGGACCTACTGAAGCTTTCTTT. Amino acids: CASSQEPSRGPTEAFF. The V and J genes are TRBV4-1 and TRBJ1-1, with a tentative D call TRBD1 (6 bases). Trimming cost V 0 bases and J 5 bases, with 16 bases left between them. There are 16 residues in the CDR3. The germline V gene encodes CDR1 MGHRA and CDR2 YSYEKL.

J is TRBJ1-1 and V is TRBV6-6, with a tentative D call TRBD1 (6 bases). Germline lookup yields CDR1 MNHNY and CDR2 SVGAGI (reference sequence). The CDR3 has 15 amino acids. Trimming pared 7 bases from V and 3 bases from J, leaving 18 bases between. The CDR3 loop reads CASTPGGQAHTEAFF. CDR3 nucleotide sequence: TGTGCCAGCACCCCCGGGGGGCAGGCCCACACTGAAGCTTTCTTT.

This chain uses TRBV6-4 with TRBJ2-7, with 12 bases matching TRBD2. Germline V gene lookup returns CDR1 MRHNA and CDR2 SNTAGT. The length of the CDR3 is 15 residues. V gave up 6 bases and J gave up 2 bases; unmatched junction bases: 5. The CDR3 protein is CASRKLAGGTYEQYF. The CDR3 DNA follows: TGTGCCAGCAGGAAACTAGCGGGAGGTACCTACGAGCAGTACTTC.

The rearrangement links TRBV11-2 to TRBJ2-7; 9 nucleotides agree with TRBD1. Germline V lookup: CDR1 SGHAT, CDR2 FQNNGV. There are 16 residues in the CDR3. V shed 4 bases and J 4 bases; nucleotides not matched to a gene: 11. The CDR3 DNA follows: TGTGCCAGCAGCTCCCCCGGGACAGGGACGGGGTACGAGCAGTACTTC. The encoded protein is CASSSPGTGTGYEQYF.

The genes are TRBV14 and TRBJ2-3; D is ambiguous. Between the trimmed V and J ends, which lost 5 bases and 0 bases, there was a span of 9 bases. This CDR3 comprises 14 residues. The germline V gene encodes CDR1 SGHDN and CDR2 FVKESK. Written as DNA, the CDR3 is TGTGCCAGCAGCTTACAACCTAGCACAGATACGCAGTATTTT. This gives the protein CASSLQPSTDTQYF.

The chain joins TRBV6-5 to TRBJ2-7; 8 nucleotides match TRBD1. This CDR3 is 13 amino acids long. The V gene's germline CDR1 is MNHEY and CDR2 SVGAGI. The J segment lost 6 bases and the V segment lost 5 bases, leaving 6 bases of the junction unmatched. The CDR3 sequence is CASSRTGRREQYF. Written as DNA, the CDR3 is TGTGCCAGCAGTCGGACAGGGAGACGCGAGCAGTACTTC.

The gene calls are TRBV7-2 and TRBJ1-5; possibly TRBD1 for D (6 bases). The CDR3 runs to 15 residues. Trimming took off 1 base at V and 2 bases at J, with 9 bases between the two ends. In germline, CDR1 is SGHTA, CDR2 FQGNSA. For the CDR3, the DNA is TGTGCCAGCAGCTTAGGCGGACAGCGCAATCAGCCCCAGCATTTT. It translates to CASSLGGQRNQPQHF.